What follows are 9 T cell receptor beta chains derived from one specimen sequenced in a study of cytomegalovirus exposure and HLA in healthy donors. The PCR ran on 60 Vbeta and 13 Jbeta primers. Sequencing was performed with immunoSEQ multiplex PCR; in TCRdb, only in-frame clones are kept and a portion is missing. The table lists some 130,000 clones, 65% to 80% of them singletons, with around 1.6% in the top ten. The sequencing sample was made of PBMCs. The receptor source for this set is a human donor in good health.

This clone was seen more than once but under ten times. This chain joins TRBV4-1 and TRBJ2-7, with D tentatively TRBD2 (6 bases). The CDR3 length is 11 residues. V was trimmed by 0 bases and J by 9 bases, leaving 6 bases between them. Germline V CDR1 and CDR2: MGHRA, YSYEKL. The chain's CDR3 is CASSQDGGQYF. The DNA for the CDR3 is TGCGCCAGCAGCCAAGACGGGGGGCAGTACTTC.

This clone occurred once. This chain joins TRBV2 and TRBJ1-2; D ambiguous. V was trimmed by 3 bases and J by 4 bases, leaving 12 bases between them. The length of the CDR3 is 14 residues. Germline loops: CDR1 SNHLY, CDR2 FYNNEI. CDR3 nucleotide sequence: TGTGCCAGCAGTGATAGATCGACGGGCTATGGCTACACCTTC. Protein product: CASSDRSTGYGYTF.

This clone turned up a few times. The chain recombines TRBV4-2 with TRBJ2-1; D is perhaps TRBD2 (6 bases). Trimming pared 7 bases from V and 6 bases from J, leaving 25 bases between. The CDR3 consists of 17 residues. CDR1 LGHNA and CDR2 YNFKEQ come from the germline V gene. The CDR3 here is CASTLSWGEMDRNEQFF. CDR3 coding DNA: TGTGCCAGCACCCTAAGTTGGGGGGAGATGGATCGCAATGAGCAGTTCTTC.

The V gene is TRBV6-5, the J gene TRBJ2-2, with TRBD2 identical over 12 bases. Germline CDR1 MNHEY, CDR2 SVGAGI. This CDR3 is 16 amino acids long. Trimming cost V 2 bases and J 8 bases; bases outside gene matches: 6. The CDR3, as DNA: TGTGCCAGCAGTTACCCACTAGCGGGAGGTTCGGGGGAGCTGTTTTTT. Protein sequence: CASSYPLAGGSGELFF.

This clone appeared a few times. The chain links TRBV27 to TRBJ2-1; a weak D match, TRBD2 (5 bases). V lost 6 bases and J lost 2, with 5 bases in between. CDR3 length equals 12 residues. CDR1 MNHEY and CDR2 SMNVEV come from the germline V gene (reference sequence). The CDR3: CASRRAYNEQFF. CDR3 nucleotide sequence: TGTGCCAGCAGGCGGGCCTACAATGAGCAGTTCTTC.

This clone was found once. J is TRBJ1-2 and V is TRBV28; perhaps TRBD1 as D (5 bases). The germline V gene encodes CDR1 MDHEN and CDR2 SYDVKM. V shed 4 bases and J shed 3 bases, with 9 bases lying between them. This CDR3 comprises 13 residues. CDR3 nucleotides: TGTGCCAGCAGTTCGGGAGGGGACTATGGCTACACCTTC. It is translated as CASSSGGDYGYTF.

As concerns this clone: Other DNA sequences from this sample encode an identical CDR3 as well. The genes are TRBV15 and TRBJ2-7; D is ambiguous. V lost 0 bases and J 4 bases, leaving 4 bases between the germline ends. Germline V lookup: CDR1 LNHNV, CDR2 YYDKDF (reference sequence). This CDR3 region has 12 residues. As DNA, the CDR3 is TGTGCCACCAGCAGAGATCGGTACGAGCAGTACTTC. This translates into CATSRDRYEQYF.

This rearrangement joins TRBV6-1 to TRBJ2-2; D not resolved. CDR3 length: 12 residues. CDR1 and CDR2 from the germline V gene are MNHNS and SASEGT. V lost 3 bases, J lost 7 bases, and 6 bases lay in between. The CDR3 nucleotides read TGTGCCAGCAGTGATCGAGGCGGGGAGCTGTTTTTT. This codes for CASSDRGGELFF.

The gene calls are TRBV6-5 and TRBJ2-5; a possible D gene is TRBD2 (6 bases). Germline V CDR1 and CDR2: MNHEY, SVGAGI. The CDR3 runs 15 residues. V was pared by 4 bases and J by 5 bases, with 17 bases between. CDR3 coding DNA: TGTGCCAGCAGTTGGTCCGGGAGCCGTGGGGAGACCCAGTACTTC. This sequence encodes CASSWSGSRGETQYF.